This T cell receptor beta chain was found in a study of human T cells and chemical hapten exposure. Looking at the study overall: Small pooled library volume differences mainly caused per-sample TCR yield variation.

Time point of the sample: pre-sensitization, week 0. Regarding treatment: therapeutic diphenylcyclopropenone sensitization with weekly scalp DPC. It was unfractionated whole blood from which total RNA was extracted. TCRdb redid the calling of the RACE reads with MiXCR, one entry per CDR3 protein. Of 85,000 to 120,000 distinct CDR3 sequences in the sample, roughly 12% were seen once. At least ten counts were recorded for this clonotype. Its antigen is undetermined. Study-wide results and caveats: The donors suffered from alopecia, so their immune response may not match that of healthy people. TCRs exceeding 1 in 1000 frequency stayed unchanged with DPC sensitization.

The source was whole blood, collected in connection with sensitization to the hapten diphenylcyclopropenone (DPC). The receptor was isolated from a woman aged 45 to 65 with alopecia areata. Some clones in this sample may be carry-over from other donors' samples.

DNA for the CDR3: TGCAGCGCGCAGACAGCACTGAACACTGAAGCTTTCTTT. This translates into CSAQTALNTEAFF. The rearrangement links TRBV29-1 to TRBJ1-1, with a weak D call TRBD1 (5 bases). The CDR3 extends over 13 amino acids. Germline loops: CDR1 SQVTM, CDR2 ANQGSEA. V lost 7 bases and J 0 bases, leaving 12 bases between the germline ends.